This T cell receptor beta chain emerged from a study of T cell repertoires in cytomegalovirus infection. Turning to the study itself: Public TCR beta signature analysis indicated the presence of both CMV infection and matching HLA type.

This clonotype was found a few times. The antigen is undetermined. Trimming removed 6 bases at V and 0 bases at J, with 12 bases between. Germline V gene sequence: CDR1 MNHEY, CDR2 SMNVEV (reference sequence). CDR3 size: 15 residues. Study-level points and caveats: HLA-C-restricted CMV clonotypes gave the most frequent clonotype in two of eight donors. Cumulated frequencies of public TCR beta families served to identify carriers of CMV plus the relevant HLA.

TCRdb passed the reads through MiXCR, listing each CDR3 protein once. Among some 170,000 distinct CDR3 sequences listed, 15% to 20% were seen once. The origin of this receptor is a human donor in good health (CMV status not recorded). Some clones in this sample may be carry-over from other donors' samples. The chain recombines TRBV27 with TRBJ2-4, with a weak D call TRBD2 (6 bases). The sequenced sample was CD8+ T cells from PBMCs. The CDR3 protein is CASSPPGLAKNIQYF. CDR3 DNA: TGTGCCAGCAGCCCCCCGGGACTAGCCAAAAACATTCAGTACTTC.